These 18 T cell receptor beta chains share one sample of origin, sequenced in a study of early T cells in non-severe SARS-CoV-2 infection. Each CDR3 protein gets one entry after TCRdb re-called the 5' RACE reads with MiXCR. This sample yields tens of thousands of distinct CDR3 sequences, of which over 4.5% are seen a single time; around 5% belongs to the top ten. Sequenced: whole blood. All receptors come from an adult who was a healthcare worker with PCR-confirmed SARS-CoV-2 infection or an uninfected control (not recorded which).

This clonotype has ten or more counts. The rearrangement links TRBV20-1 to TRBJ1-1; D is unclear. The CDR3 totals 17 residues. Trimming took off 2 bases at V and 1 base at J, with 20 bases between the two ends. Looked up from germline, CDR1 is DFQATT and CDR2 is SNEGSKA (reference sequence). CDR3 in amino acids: CSARRVPKQPQNTEAFF. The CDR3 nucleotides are TGCAGTGCTAGACGCGTGCCAAAGCAGCCCCAGAACACTGAAGCTTTCTTT.

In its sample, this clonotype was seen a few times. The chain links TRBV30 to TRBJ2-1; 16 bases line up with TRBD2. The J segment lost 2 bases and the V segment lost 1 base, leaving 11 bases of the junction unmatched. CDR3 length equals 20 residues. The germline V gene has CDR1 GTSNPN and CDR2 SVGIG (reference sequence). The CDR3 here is CAWSAEGLAGGPRPYNEQFF. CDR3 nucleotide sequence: TGTGCCTGGAGTGCAGAGGGACTAGCGGGAGGGCCGAGGCCCTACAATGAGCAGTTCTTC.

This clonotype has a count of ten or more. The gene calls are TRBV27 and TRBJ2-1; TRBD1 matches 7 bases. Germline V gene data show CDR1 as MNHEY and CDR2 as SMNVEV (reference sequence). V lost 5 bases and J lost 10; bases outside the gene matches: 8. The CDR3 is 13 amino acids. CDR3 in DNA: TGTGCCAGCAGTAACAGGGGTTTAGGGGAGCAGTTCTTC. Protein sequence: CASSNRGLGEQFF.

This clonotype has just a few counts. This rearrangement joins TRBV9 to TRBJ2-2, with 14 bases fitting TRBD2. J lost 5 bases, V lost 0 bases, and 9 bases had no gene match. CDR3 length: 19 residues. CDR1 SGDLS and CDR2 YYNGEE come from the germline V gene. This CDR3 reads CASSVVETSGRAETGELFF. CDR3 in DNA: TGTGCCAGCAGCGTAGTGGAGACTAGCGGGAGGGCCGAAACCGGGGAGCTGTTTTTT.

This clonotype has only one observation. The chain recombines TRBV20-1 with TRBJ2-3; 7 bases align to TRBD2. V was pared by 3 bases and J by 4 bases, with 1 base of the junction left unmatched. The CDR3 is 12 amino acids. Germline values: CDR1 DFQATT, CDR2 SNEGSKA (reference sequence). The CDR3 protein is CSARAGADTQYF. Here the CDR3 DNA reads TGCAGTGCTAGGGCGGGGGCAGATACGCAGTATTTT.

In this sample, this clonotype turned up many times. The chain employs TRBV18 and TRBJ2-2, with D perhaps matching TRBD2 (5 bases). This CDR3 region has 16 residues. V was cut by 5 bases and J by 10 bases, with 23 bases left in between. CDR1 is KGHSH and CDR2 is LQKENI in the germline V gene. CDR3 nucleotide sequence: TGTGCCAGCTCATCCCTTTTTGACTATACTCCGAAGGAGCTGTTTTTT. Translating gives CASSSLFDYTPKELFF.

Here the CDR3 DNA reads TGTGCCAGCAGCCCAACGTACTCCACCAGCGAGACCCAGTACTTC. Its protein product is CASSPTYSTSETQYF. The chain uses TRBV3-1 and TRBJ2-5; D is undetermined. Germline assignment: CDR1 LGHDT and CDR2 YNNKEL (reference sequence). Trimming left V 4 bases short and J 5 bases short, with 17 bases between. CDR3 size: 15 residues.

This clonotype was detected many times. In DNA form, the CDR3 reads TGCAGCGTCGACCCGGGACAGGGTGTTGAAAAACTGTTTTTT. Protein: CSVDPGQGVEKLFF. The J gene is TRBJ1-4, the V gene TRBV29-1; TRBD1 matches 9 bases. V lost 6 bases and J lost 7; bases outside the gene matches: 9. Germline CDR1 is SQVTM and CDR2 is ANQGSEA. The CDR3 loop spans 14 amino acids.

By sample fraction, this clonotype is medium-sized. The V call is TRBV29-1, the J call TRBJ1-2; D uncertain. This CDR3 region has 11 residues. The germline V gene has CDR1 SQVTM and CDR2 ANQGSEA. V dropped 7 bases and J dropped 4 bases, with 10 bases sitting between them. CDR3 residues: CSADWGYGYTF. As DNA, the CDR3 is TGCAGCGCAGATTGGGGCTATGGCTACACCTTC.

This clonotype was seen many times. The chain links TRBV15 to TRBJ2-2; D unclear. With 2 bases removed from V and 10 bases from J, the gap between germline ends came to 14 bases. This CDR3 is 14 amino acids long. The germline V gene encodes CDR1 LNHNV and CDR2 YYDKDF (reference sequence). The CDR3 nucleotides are TGTGCCACCAGCAGATCCCTAGTGGTCTCGGAGCTGTTTTTT. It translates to CATSRSLVVSELFF.

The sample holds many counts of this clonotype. CDR3 in amino acids: CASSQLGASGNEQYF. CDR3 DNA: TGTGCCAGCAGCCAGCTCGGGGCTAGCGGGAACGAGCAGTACTTC. The V call is TRBV7-3, the J call TRBJ2-7, with TRBD2 matching over 9 bases. Germline V lookup: CDR1 SGHTA, CDR2 FQGTGA. There are 15 residues in the CDR3. V dropped 5 bases and J dropped 5; count of bases not matched to a gene: 10.

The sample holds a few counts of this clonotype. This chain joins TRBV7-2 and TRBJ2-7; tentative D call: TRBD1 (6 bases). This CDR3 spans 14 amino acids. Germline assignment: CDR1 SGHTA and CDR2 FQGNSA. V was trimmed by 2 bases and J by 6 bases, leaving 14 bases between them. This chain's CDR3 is CASSLRRGMSEQYF. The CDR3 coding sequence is TGTGCCAGCAGCTTACGAAGGGGGATGAGCGAGCAGTACTTC. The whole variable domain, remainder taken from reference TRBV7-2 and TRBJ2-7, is GAGVSQSPSNKVTEKGKDVELRCDPISGHTALYWYRQSLGQGLEFLIYFQGNSAPDKSGLPSDRFSAERTGGSVSTLTIQRTQQEDSAVYLCASSLRRGMSEQYFGPGTRLTVT.

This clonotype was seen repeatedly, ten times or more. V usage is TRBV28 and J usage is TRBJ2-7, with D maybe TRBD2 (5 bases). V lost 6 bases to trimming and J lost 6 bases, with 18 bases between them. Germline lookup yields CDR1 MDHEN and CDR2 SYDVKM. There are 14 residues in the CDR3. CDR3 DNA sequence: TGTGCCAGCAGAGAATACGGGATGCGGGTCGAGCAGTACTTC. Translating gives CASREYGMRVEQYF.

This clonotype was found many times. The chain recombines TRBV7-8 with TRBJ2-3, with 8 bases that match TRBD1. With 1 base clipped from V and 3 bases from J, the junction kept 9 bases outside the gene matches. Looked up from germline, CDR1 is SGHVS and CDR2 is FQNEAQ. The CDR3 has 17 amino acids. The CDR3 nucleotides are TGTGCCAGCAGCTTAGGTGTACAGGGGGGTGGGACAGATACGCAGTATTTT. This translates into CASSLGVQGGGTDTQYF.

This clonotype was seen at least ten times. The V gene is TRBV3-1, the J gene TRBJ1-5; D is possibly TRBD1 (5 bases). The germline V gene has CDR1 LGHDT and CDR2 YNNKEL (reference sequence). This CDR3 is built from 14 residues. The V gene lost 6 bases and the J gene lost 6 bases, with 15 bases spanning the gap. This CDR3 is CASSLQGNSQPQHF. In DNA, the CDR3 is TGTGCCAGCAGTCTGCAGGGTAATAGTCAGCCCCAGCATTTT. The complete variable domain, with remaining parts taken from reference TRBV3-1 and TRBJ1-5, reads DTAVSQTPKYLVTQMGNDKSIKCEQNLGHDTMYWYKQDSKKFLKIMFSYNNKELIINETVPNRFSPKSPDKAHLNLHINSLELGDSAVYFCASSLQGNSQPQHFGDGTRLSIL.

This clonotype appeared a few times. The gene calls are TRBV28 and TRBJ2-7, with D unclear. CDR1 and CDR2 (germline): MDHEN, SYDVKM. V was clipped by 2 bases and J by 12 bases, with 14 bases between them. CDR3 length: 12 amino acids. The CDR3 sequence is CASSLPSAEPYF. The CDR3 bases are TGTGCCAGCAGTTTACCCTCGGCAGAACCGTACTTC.

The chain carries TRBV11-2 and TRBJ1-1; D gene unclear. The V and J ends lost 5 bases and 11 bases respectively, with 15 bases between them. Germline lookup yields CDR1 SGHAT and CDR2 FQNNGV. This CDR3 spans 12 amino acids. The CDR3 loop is CASSHSSSGAFF. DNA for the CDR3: TGTGCCAGCAGCCATTCGAGTTCGGGGGCTTTCTTT. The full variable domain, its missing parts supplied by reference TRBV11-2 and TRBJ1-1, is EAGVAQSPRYKIIEKRQSVAFWCNPISGHATLYWYQQILGQGPKLLIQFQNNGVVDDSQLPKDRFSAERLKGVDSTLKIQPAKLEDSAVYLCASSHSSSGAFFGQGTRLTVV.

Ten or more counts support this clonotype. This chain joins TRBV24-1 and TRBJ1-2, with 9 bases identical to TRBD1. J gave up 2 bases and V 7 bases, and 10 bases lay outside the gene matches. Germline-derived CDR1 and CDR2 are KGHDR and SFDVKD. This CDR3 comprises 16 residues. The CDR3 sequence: CATRWGQGIANYGYTF. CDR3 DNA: TGTGCCACCAGGTGGGGACAGGGTATTGCAAACTATGGCTACACCTTC.